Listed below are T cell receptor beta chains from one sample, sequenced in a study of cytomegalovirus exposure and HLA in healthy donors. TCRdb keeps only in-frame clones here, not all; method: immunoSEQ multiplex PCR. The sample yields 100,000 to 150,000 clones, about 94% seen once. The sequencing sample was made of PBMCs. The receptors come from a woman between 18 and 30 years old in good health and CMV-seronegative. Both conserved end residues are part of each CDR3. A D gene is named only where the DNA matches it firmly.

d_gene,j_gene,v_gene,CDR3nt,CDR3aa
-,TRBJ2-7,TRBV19,TGTGCCAGTAGTATGGGCGGGACCACCTACGAGCAGTACTTC,CASSMGGTTYEQYF
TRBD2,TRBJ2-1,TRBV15,TGTGCCACCAGCGGCGGGAGGGCCTACAATGAGCAGTTCTTC,CATSGGRAYNEQFF
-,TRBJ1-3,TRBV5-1,TGCGCCAGCAGACCTTCGGGGGGAACCTCTGGAAACACCATATATTTT,CASRPSGGTSGNTIYF
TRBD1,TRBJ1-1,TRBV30,TGTGCCTGGAGTGAGGGAGACAGGGGGCGAACTGAAGCTTTCTTT,CAWSEGDRGRTEAFF
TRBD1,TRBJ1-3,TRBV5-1,TGCGCCAGCAGCCAAGGGGACAGGACGGCGTCTGGAAACACCATATATTTT,CASSQGDRTASGNTIYF
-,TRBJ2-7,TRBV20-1,TGCAGATTCCTAGCTCCCGAGCAGTACTTC,CRFLAPEQYF
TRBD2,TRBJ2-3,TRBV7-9,TGTGCCAGCAGATCACTAGCGGAGAACACAGATACGCAGTATTTT,CASRSLAENTDTQYF
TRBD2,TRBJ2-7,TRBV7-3,TGTGCCAGCAGCGAGGAGCTTAGCGGGAGTTCCGAGCAGTACTTC,CASSEELSGSSEQYF
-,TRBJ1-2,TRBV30,TGTGCCTCGGACAGCGCCTATGGCTACACCTTC,CASDSAYGYTF
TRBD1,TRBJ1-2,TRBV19,TGTGCCAGTAGTGTGGGACAGACCTTCTATGGCTACACCTTC,CASSVGQTFYGYTF